The 17 T cell receptor beta chains presented below share a single source sample, sequenced in a study of blood T cell repertoires in COVID-19. TCRdb keeps only in-frame clones here, not all; method: immunoSEQ multiplex PCR. The sample consists of approximately 240,000 clones, approximately 83% of them appearing once. The sequencing sample was made of peripheral blood. Every receptor here comes from a human donor in a cohort sampled during active COVID-19.

The rearrangement joins TRBV2 to TRBJ2-3; 8 positions match TRBD2. V lost 5 bases to trimming and J lost 8 bases; unmatched junction nucleotides: 9. The CDR3 length is 14 residues. Looked up from germline, CDR1 is SNHLY and CDR2 is FYNNEI. CDR3 DNA: TGTGCCAGCAGTACCGGGACTAGGGTCGTTACGCAGTATTTT. Protein product: CASSTGTRVVTQYF.

This rearrangement joins TRBV25-1 to TRBJ2-5; the match to TRBD1 covers 8 bases. Germline V gene lookup returns CDR1 MGHDK and CDR2 SYGVNS. V was clipped by 3 bases and J by 4 bases; unmatched bases: 7. The CDR3 runs 15 residues. The CDR3 sequence is CASSDRTGHSETQYF. For the CDR3, the DNA is TGTGCCAGCAGTGACAGGACAGGGCATTCAGAGACCCAGTACTTC.

The table lists this clone with a count of one. The DNA of the CDR3 is TGCGCCAGCAGCTTGGTAACTAGCGGGGACAAGGGGACCCAGTACTTC. Amino acids: CASSLVTSGDKGTQYF. The chain uses TRBV5-1 and TRBJ2-5; 10 bases fit TRBD2. This CDR3 spans 16 amino acids. J lost 7 bases, V lost 0 bases, and 9 bases had no gene match. Per germline, CDR1 SGHRS and CDR2 YFSETQ. The entire variable domain, with the rest obtained from reference TRBV5-1 and TRBJ2-5, is as follows: KAGVTQTPRYLIKTRGQQVTLSCSPISGHRSVSWYQQTPGQGLQFLFEYFSETQRNKGNFPGRFSGRQFSNSRSEMNVSTLELGDSALYLCASSLVTSGDKGTQYFGPGTRLLVL.

The chain is built from TRBV19 and TRBJ2-2, with D unclear. Germline V gives CDR1 LNHDA, CDR2 SQIVND (reference sequence). The germline V and J ends were trimmed by 0 bases and 6 bases, with 14 bases remaining between them. The CDR3 loop spans 16 amino acids. CDR3 nucleotides: TGTGCCAGTAGTATAGATCCCCCTCCCTTGTCCGGGGAGCTGTTTTTT. It encodes CASSIDPPPLSGELFF.

This clone showed up just once. The chain carries TRBV10-1 and TRBJ2-3, with no clear D. The CDR3 spans 11 residues. From germline, CDR1 is WNHNN and CDR2 SYGVQD (reference sequence). Trimming took off 5 bases at V and 11 bases at J, with 11 bases between the two ends. CDR3 bases: TGCGCCAGCAGTTACCCCGGTGGGCAGTATTTT. Protein product: CASSYPGGQYF.

Many counts were recorded for this clone. This chain connects TRBV13 to TRBJ2-5; 7 bases line up with TRBD1. Per the germline V gene, CDR1 is PRHDT and CDR2 is FYEKMQ (reference sequence). Losses at the gene ends were 5 bases for V and 5 bases for J; bases not matched to a gene: 14. CDR3 length: 16 amino acids. CDR3 sequence (DNA): TGTGCCAGCAGCCCCATCCCACGGACAGGCGGGGAGACCCAGTACTTC. Its translation: CASSPIPRTGGETQYF.

This chain links TRBV6-2 or TRBV6-3 with TRBJ1-6, with TRBD1 matching over 7 bases. In germline, CDR1 is MNHEY, CDR2 SVGEGT. This CDR3 comprises 15 residues. The V and J ends lost 2 bases and 5 bases, in that order; junction bases with no gene match: 3. CDR3 sequence reads: CASSYRDSNNSPLHF. The DNA for the CDR3 is TGTGCCAGCAGTTACCGGGACAGCAATAATTCACCCCTCCACTTT.

The chain couples TRBV7-2 to TRBJ2-1, with D maybe TRBD1 (5 bases). This CDR3 has 16 amino acids. V lost 2 bases, J lost 7 bases, and 18 bases lay in between. Germline V gene lookup returns CDR1 SGHTA and CDR2 FQGNSA. CDR3 sequence: CASSLILGRVRNEQFF. In DNA form, the CDR3 reads TGTGCCAGCAGCTTAATTCTGGGCAGGGTGAGGAATGAGCAGTTCTTC.

The V call is TRBV6-5, the J call TRBJ1-2, with D tentatively TRBD1 (5 bases). Germline assignment: CDR1 MNHEY and CDR2 SVGAGI. This CDR3 comprises 13 residues. Trimming took 8 bases from V and 6 from J, leaving 16 bases between them. CDR3 amino acids: CASGREGTNGYTF. DNA for the CDR3: TGTGCCAGCGGGAGGGAGGGGACGAATGGCTACACCTTC.

The V and J genes are TRBV19 and TRBJ2-3; possibly TRBD2 for D (5 bases). Between the trimmed V and J ends, which lost 9 bases and 0 bases, there was a span of 10 bases. Germline V CDR1 and CDR2: LNHDA, SQIVND (reference sequence). The CDR3 runs 13 residues. The chain's CDR3 is CASWETSTDTQYF. The CDR3 coding sequence is TGTGCCAGCTGGGAGACTAGCACAGATACGCAGTATTTT. Using reference TRBV19 and TRBJ2-3 for the parts outside the CDR3, the full variable domain is DGGITQSPKYLFRKEGQNVTLSCEQNLNHDAMYWYRQDPGQGLRLIYYSQIVNDFQKGDIAEGYSVSREKKESFPLTVTSAQKNPTAFYLCASWETSTDTQYFGPGTRLTVL.

For the CDR3, the DNA is TGTGCCAGCAGTTTATCGAGGCGGAACGAGCAGTACTTC. Encoded protein: CASSLSRRNEQYF. This chain connects TRBV27 to TRBJ2-7; D uncertain. This CDR3 comprises 13 residues. Germline V CDR1 and CDR2: MNHEY, SMNVEV (reference sequence). Between the trimmed V and J ends, which lost 0 bases and 5 bases, there was a span of 8 bases.

This clone occurred once. Germline and junction disagree at one end, which may indicate a read error. The chain joins TRBV7-7 to TRBJ2-5; D is unresolved. There are 13 residues in the CDR3. CDR1 and CDR2 from the germline V gene are SSHAT and FNYEAQ (reference sequence). The CDR3 coding sequence is TGTGCTAGCAGCTTTAGTCACCAAGAGACCCAGTACTTC. It specifies CASSFSHQETQYF.

V is TRBV7-8 and J is TRBJ2-4, with TRBD2 identical over 11 bases. This CDR3 is built from 18 residues. Germline trimming cut 4 bases from V and 3 bases from J; bases unmatched to any gene: 11. The V gene's germline CDR1 is SGHVS and CDR2 FQNEAQ. CDR3 residues: CASSYQASGGMDKNIQYF. The CDR3 DNA is TGTGCCAGCAGCTACCAGGCTAGCGGGGGGATGGACAAAAACATTCAGTACTTC.

V and J are TRBV10-3 and TRBJ2-7, with 7 bases matching TRBD2. Germline CDR1 reads ENHRY; CDR2 reads SYGVKD. The V and J ends lost 2 bases and 2 bases, in that order; junction bases with no gene match: 12. The CDR3 has 17 residues. The CDR3 region is CAISENLSGKLTYEQYF. CDR3 nucleotides: TGTGCCATCAGTGAGAACCTCAGCGGGAAACTGACCTACGAGCAGTACTTC.

The chain uses TRBV19 and TRBJ2-1; TRBD1 agrees at 7 bases. The CDR3 is 15 amino acids. CDR1 LNHDA and CDR2 SQIVND come from the germline V gene (reference sequence). V lost 4 bases and J lost 6; bases outside the gene matches: 9. CDR3 coding DNA: TGTGCCAGTAGTAAGCAACAGGGGATCGGCAATGAGCAGTTCTTC. It encodes CASSKQQGIGNEQFF.

The count of this clone is one. This chain links TRBV6-5 with TRBJ2-3, with a weak D call TRBD2 (5 bases). The CDR3 has 16 amino acids. The germline V gene has CDR1 MNHEY and CDR2 SVGAGI. V dropped 0 bases and J dropped 3 bases, with 13 bases sitting between them. The CDR3 coding sequence is TGTGCCAGCAGTTACTCGAGAGGGTCTAGGACAGATACGCAGTATTTT. This gives the protein CASSYSRGSRTDTQYF.

This chain links TRBV6-8 with TRBJ2-1; 8 positions agree with TRBD1. The CDR3 covers 15 residues. Trimming at V came to 5 bases and at J to 8 bases, leaving 11 bases not matched to a gene. Per the germline V gene, CDR1 is MNHGY and CDR2 is SAAAGT. CDR3 coding DNA: TGTGCCAGCAGTCAAAAGGTCAGGGGGCTCGATGAGCAGTTCTTC. Its translation is CASSQKVRGLDEQFF.